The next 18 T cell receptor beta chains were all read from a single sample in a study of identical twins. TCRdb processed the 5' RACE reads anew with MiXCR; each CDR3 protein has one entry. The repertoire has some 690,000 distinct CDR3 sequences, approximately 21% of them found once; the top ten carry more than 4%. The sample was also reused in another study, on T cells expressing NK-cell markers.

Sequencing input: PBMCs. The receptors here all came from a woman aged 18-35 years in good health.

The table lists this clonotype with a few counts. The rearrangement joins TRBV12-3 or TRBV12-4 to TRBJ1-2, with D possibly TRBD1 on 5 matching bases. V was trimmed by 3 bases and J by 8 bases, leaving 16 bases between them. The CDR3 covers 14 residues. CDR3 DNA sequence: TGTGCCAGCAGTTTTCAGGGAGGATCGGGAGGCTACACCTTC. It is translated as CASSFQGGSGGYTF.

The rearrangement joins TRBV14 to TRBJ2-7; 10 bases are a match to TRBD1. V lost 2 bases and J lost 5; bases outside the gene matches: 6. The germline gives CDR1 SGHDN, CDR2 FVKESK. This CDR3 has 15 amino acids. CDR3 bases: TGTGCCAGCAGCCAACCGGGACAGGGGCAGAACGAGCAGTACTTC. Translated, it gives CASSQPGQGQNEQYF.

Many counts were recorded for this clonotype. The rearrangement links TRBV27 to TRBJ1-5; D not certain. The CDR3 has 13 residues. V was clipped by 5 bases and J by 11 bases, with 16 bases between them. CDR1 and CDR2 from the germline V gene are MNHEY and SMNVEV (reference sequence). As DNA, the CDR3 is TGTGCCAGCAGTCCCCGGGCCCCCCTGTCCCAGCATTTT. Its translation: CASSPRAPLSQHF.

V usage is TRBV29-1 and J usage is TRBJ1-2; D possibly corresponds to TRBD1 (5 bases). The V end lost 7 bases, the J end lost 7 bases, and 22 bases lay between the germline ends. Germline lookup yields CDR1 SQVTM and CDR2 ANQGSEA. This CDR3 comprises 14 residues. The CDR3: CSGVPREDELGYTF. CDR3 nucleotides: TGCAGCGGAGTCCCCAGGGAGGATGAGCTTGGCTACACCTTC. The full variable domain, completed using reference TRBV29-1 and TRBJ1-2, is SAVISQKPSRDICQRGTSLTIQCQVDSQVTMMFWYRQQPGQSLTLIATANQGSEATYESGFVIDKFPISRPNLTFSTLTVSNMSPEDSSIYLCSGVPREDELGYTFGSGTRLTVV.

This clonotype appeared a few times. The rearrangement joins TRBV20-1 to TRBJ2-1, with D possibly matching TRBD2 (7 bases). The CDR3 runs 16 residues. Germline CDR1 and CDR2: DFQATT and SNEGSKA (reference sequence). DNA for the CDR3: TGCAGCGCCCCCGGGCGGGGGCCGCCAAATTACAATGAGCAGTTCTTC. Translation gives CSAPGRGPPNYNEQFF.

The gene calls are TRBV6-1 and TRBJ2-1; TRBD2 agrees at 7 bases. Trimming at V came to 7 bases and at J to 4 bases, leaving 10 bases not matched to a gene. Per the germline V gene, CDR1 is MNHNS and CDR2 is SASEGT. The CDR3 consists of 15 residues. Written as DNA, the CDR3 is TGTGCCAGCAATAACGGGGGGAGCGGGTACAATGAGCAGTTCTTC. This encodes CASNNGGSGYNEQFF.

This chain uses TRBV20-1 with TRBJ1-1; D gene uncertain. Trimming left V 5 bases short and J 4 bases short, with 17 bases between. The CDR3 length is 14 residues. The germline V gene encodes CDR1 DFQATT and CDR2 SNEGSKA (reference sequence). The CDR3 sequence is CSARMDGRGTEAFF. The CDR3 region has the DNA TGCAGTGCTCGGATGGACGGGCGGGGCACTGAAGCTTTCTTT.

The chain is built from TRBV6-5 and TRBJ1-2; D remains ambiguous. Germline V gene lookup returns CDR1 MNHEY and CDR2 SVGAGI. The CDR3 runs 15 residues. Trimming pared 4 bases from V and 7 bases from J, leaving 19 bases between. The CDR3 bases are TGTGCCAGCAGTTCTGGACTCTTACGATGGGGTGGCTACACCTTC. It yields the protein CASSSGLLRWGGYTF.

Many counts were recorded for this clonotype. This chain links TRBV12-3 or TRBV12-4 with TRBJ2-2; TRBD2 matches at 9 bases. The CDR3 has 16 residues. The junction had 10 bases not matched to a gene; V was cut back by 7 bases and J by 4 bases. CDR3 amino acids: CASTTTSGGTTGELFF. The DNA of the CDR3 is TGTGCCAGCACCACGACTAGCGGAGGGACCACCGGGGAGCTGTTTTTT.

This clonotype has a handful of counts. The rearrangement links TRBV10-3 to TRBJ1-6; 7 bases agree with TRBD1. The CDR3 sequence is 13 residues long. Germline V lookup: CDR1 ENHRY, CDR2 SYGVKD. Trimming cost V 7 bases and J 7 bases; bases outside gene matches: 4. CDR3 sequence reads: CAINPGGNSPLHF. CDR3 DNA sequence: TGTGCCATCAATCCAGGGGGGAATTCACCCCTCCACTTT.

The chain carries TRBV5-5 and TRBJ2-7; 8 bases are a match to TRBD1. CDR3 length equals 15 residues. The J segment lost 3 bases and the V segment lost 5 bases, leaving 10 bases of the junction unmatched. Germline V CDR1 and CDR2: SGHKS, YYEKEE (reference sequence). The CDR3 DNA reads TGTGCCAGCAGTCTGCTCGGACAGGGAATCTACGAGCAGTACTTC. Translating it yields CASSLLGQGIYEQYF.

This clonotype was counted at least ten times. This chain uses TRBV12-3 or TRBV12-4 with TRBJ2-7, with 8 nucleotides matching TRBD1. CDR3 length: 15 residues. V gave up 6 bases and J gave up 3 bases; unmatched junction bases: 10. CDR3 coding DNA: TGTGCCAGCAGAGCTCCCCGCGACAGGGGCTACGAGCAGTACTTC. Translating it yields CASRAPRDRGYEQYF.

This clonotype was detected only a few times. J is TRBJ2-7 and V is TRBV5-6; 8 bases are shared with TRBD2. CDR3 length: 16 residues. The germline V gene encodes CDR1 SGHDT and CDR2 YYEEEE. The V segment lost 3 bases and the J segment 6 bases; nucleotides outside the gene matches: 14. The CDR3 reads CASSSAAGLGDLEQYF. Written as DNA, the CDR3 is TGTGCCAGCAGCTCGGCCGCGGGACTAGGAGACCTCGAGCAGTACTTC.

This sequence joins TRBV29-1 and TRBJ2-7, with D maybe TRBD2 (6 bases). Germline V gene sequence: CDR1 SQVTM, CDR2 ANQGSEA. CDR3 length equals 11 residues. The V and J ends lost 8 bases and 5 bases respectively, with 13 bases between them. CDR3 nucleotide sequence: TGCAGCACCCGGGGAGGCGACGAGCAGTACTTC. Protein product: CSTRGGDEQYF.

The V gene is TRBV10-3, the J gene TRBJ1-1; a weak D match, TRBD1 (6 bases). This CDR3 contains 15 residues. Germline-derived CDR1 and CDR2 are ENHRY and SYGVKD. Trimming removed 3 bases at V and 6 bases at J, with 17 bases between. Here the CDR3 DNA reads TGTGCCATCAGTGAAGGCAGCCCAGGGGAGGCTGAAGCTTTCTTT. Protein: CAISEGSPGEAEAFF.

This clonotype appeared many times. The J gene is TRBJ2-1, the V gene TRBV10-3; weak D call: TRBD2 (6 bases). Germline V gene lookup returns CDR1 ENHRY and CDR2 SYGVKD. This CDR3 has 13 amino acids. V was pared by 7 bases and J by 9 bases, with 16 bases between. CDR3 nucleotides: TGTGCCATCACTCAGAGTGCGGAGGGTGAGCAGTTCTTC. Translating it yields CAITQSAEGEQFF.

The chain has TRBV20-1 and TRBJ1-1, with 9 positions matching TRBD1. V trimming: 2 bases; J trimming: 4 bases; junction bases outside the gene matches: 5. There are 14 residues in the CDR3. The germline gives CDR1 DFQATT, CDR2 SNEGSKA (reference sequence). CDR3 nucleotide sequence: TGCAGTGCTAGACGAGGACAGGGGAGCACTGAAGCTTTCTTT. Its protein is CSARRGQGSTEAFF.

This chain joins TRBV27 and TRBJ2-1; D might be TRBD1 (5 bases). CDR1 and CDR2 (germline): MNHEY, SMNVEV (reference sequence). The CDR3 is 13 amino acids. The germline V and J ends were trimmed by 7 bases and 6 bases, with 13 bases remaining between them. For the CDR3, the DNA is TGTGCCAGCATGGAGCAGGGCGCCAATGAGCAGTTCTTC. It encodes CASMEQGANEQFF.